This entry lists 14 T cell receptor beta chains sequenced from one sample in a study of a mutant IDH1 vaccine in newly diagnosed glioma. Noted time point: week 23, last vaccination. In the vaccine, a single dose held 300 ug of the mutant IDH1 20-mer peptide, along with topical imiquimod. Using immunoSEQ multiplex PCR, the repertoire was profiled, and TCRdb retains in-frame clones only, with some absent. This sample has tens of thousands of clones, with around four fifths found just once. For these TCRs, the target antigens are not known. The sequenced sample was PBMCs, obtained from a glioma patient whose treatment included an IDH1 peptide vaccine. The receptors were gathered from a man aged 45-65 years with glioma.

The chain couples TRBV2 to TRBJ1-2, with unresolved D. The V end was cut by 8 bases, the J end by 0 bases, with 7 bases between. The CDR3 has 12 amino acids. The germline gives CDR1 SNHLY, CDR2 FYNNEI. In DNA form, the CDR3 reads TGTGCCAGCGGGAGGGCTAACTATGGCTACACCTTC. Its protein product is CASGRANYGYTF.

The chain links TRBV4-1 to TRBJ1-2; D might be TRBD1 (6 bases). Germline-derived CDR1 and CDR2 are MGHRA and YSYEKL. V was shortened by 2 bases and J by 2 bases, with 12 bases between the two germline ends. This CDR3 contains 15 residues. CDR3 DNA sequence: TGCGCCAGCAGCCAATTGCCGGGGGCAAACTATGGCTACACCTTC. Amino acid sequence: CASSQLPGANYGYTF.

The chain carries TRBV7-9 and TRBJ2-6; D may match TRBD1 or TRBD2 (5 bases each). The ends were cut back, 3 bases at V and 1 base at J, with 10 bases in the middle. The CDR3 has 16 amino acids. CDR1 and CDR2 (germline): SEHNR, FQNEAQ (reference sequence). CDR3 DNA sequence: TGTGCCAGCAGCTTCGGGGCCCATTCTGGGGCCAACGTCCTGACTTTC. Translated: CASSFGAHSGANVLTF.

DNA for the CDR3: TGTGCCAGCAGCTCCCGATGGGCAGGTGAAAAACTGTTTTTT. Residues: CASSSRWAGEKLFF. The chain has TRBV7-9 and TRBJ1-4; no definite D call. The germline V gene encodes CDR1 SEHNR and CDR2 FQNEAQ (reference sequence). The CDR3 is made up of 14 amino acids. V was pared by 4 bases and J by 7 bases, with 13 bases between.

J is TRBJ2-1 and V is TRBV5-1; D may be TRBD1 (6 bases). V was cut by 4 bases and J by 10 bases, with 18 bases left in between. Germline V gives CDR1 SGHRS, CDR2 YFSETQ. CDR3 length: 14 residues. CDR3 in amino acids: CASSLLTGHREQFF. CDR3 sequence (DNA): TGCGCCAGCAGCCTCCTAACGGGACACCGAGAGCAGTTCTTC.

The chain carries TRBV7-9 and TRBJ2-1, with D hard to call. Per the germline V gene, CDR1 is SEHNR and CDR2 is FQNEAQ (reference sequence). CDR3 length: 13 amino acids. V was trimmed by 1 base and J by 13 bases, leaving 14 bases between them. The CDR3 protein is CASSLGVEAGQFF. The CDR3 DNA sequence: TGTGCCAGCAGCTTAGGAGTCGAAGCAGGCCAGTTCTTC.

This clone was observed a few times. The chain uses TRBV30 and TRBJ1-5; 7 bases map to TRBD1. V dropped 2 bases and J dropped 2; count of bases not matched to a gene: 12. This CDR3 is 17 amino acids long. Germline lookup yields CDR1 GTSNPN and CDR2 SVGIG (reference sequence). CDR3 protein: CAWSMDRITYGNQPQHF. The DNA of the CDR3 is TGTGCCTGGAGTATGGACAGGATAACGTATGGCAATCAGCCCCAGCATTTT.

In this sample, this clone turned up a few times. Different DNA sequences within this sample yield the same CDR3. The genes are TRBV6-5 and TRBJ2-7, with 9 bases aligning to TRBD1. This CDR3 spans 15 amino acids. J was trimmed by 4 bases and V by 2 bases; bases with no gene match: 6. In germline, CDR1 is MNHEY, CDR2 SVGAGI. The CDR3 loop is CASSYDPGQGYEQYF. CDR3 bases: TGTGCCAGCAGTTACGATCCGGGACAGGGTTACGAGCAGTACTTC.

The chain uses TRBV7-2 and TRBJ2-3; possible D gene TRBD1, 5 bases. V lost 1 base to trimming and J lost 4 bases, with 21 bases between them. The CDR3 is 18 amino acids. Germline V gene sequence: CDR1 SGHTA, CDR2 FQGNSA. The CDR3 reads CASSLELPWGLIADTQYF. In DNA, the CDR3 is TGTGCCAGCAGCTTAGAACTTCCATGGGGCTTAATCGCAGATACGCAGTATTTT.

The chain is built from TRBV5-4 and TRBJ1-2; TRBD1 matches 9 bases. The CDR3 totals 15 residues. Germline V lookup: CDR1 SGHNT, CDR2 YYREEE (reference sequence). The trim removed 3 bases at V and 2 bases at J, leaving 5 bases unmatched. The CDR3 sequence is CASSYDGQGNYGYTF. CDR3 DNA sequence: TGTGCCAGCAGCTATGACGGACAGGGGAACTATGGCTACACCTTC.

A few counts support this clone. V usage is TRBV19 and J usage is TRBJ1-5; perhaps TRBD1 as D (5 bases). Trimming removed 2 bases from V and 2 bases from J, with 10 bases in between. The CDR3 is 15 residues long. From germline, CDR1 is LNHDA and CDR2 SQIVND (reference sequence). The CDR3 reads CASSISQVGNQPQHF. DNA for the CDR3: TGTGCCAGTAGTATATCACAGGTGGGCAATCAGCCCCAGCATTTT.

The V gene is TRBV5-1, the J gene TRBJ1-1; the D gene is possibly TRBD1 (5 bases). There are 16 residues in the CDR3. The germline V gene encodes CDR1 SGHRS and CDR2 YFSETQ. Trimming removed 4 bases from V and 0 bases from J, with 16 bases in between. Here the CDR3 DNA reads TGCGCCAGCAGCCAGATTGACGACAGTCTGAACACTGAAGCTTTCTTT. It translates to CASSQIDDSLNTEAFF.

The rearrangement uses TRBV4-2 and TRBJ2-6; D not certain. The CDR3 spans 15 residues. The ends were cut back, 0 bases at V and 0 bases at J, with 3 bases in the middle. Germline V gives CDR1 LGHNA, CDR2 YNFKEQ. CDR3 region: CASSQETSGANVLTF. The CDR3 nucleotides read TGTGCCAGCAGCCAAGAAACCTCTGGGGCCAACGTCCTGACTTTC.

The chain is built from TRBV7-8 and TRBJ2-3, with 13 bases matching TRBD2. V lost 10 bases to trimming and J lost 6 bases; unmatched junction nucleotides: 10. This CDR3 contains 15 residues. CDR1 is SGHVS and CDR2 is FQNEAQ in the germline V gene. The CDR3 loop is CATQDGGLAGDTQYF. The CDR3 region has the DNA TGTGCCACCCAGGACGGGGGACTAGCGGGGGATACGCAGTATTTT. Variable domain in full (rest from reference TRBV7-8 and TRBJ2-3): GAGVSQSPRYKVAKRGQDVALRCDPISGHVSLFWYQQALGQGPEFLTYFQNEAQLDKSGLPSDRFFAERPEGSVSTLKIQRTQQEDSAVYLCATQDGGLAGDTQYFGPGTRLTVL.